This T cell receptor beta chain was sequenced in a study of spatial heterogeneity in lung cancer. Whole-study context: Detected beta-chain sequences consistently exceeded alpha-chain sequences. Each distinct TCR and UMI combination averaged more than ten appearances in raw reads.

This CDR3 contains 15 residues. V trimming: 4 bases; J trimming: 3 bases; junction bases outside the gene matches: 8. Germline lookup yields CDR1 SGHRS and CDR2 YFSETQ. Time point: sample taken at primary tumor resection. The study sequenced unsorted whole RNA from tumor, nontumor lung or frozen PBMC. The table lists this clonotype with many counts. Its specificity is not known. This beta chain slipped into a library made for alpha chains as a stray read, so its size is not meaningful. One entry per CDR3 protein results from TCRdb running MiXCR on the 5' RACE reads. The table includes 9,700 or so distinct CDR3 sequences, about 6.5% detected once. Regarding the study as a whole: It was found that expanded intratumoral alpha and beta TCR counts tracked tumor mutation counts.

The TCR sequence derives from a male donor with early-stage non-small cell lung cancer. Sequenced here: lung tumor tissue, sampled at surgery. This chain links TRBV5-1 with TRBJ2-5; 8 nucleotides match TRBD2. CDR3 protein: CASSLGLGYEETQYF. CDR3 nucleotide sequence: TGCGCCAGCAGCCTGGGACTAGGGTATGAAGAGACCCAGTACTTC. The variable domain in full, completed from reference TRBV5-1 and TRBJ2-5, reads KAGVTQTPRYLIKTRGQQVTLSCSPISGHRSVSWYQQTPGQGLQFLFEYFSETQRNKGNFPGRFSGRQFSNSRSEMNVSTLELGDSALYLCASSLGLGYEETQYFGPGTRLLVL.